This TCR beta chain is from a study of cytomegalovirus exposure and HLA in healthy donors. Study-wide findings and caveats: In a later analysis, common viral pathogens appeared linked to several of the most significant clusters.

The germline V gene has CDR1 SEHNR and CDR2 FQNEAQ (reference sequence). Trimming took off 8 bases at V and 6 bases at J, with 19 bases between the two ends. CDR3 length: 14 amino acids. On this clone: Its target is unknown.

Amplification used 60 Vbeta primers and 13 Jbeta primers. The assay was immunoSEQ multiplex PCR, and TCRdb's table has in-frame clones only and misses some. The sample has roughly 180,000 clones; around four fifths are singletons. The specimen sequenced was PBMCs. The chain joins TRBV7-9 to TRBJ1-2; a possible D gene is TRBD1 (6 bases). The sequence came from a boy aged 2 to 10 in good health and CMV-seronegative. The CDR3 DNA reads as TGTGCCAGCGGGCAGGGGCAGCAACTCGATGGCTACACCTTC. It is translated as CASGQGQQLDGYTF.